One and the same sample provided the 26 T cell receptor beta chains below, sequenced in a study of blood T cell repertoires in COVID-19. Sequenced by immunoSEQ multiplex PCR; TCRdb stores in-frame clones only, minus some. The sample includes 120,000 or so clones, about nine tenths of them seen just once. Sequenced: peripheral blood. Receptors originate from a woman in her 70s with acute or convalescent COVID-19.

A few counts support this clone. The chain carries TRBV4-1 and TRBJ1-2; D is perhaps TRBD1 (5 bases). CDR1 and CDR2 (germline): MGHRA, YSYEKL. The length of the CDR3 is 13 residues. The ends were cut back, 3 bases at V and 6 bases at J, with 11 bases in the middle. For the CDR3, the DNA is TGCGCCAGCAGCCAGAGCAGGGTCGATGGCTACACCTTC. Encoded protein: CASSQSRVDGYTF.

In its sample, this clone was seen once. The chain carries TRBV5-1 and TRBJ1-3; TRBD1 is a possible D gene (6 bases). Trimming removed 3 bases at V and 1 base at J, with 8 bases between. The CDR3 loop spans 14 amino acids. Germline V lookup: CDR1 SGHRS, CDR2 YFSETQ. The CDR3 is CASSSTGSGNTIYF. The CDR3 DNA is TGCGCCAGCAGCTCAACAGGGTCTGGAAACACCATATATTTT.

This clone showed up just once. The V and J genes are TRBV10-1 and TRBJ1-2; tentative D call: TRBD1 (6 bases). Germline CDR1 is WNHNN and CDR2 is SYGVQD (reference sequence). Trimming shortened V by 2 bases and J by 4 bases, and 8 bases separated the two germline ends. The CDR3 has 13 amino acids. CDR3 DNA: TGCGCCAGCAGTGAGGGACAGAGCTATGGCTACACCTTC. Encoded protein: CASSEGQSYGYTF.

V usage is TRBV7-2 and J usage is TRBJ2-7, with TRBD2 as a possible D gene (6 bases). Trimming shortened V by 0 bases and J by 4 bases, and 13 bases separated the two germline ends. CDR1 SGHTA and CDR2 FQGNSA come from the germline V gene. The CDR3 is made up of 15 amino acids. CDR3 region: CASSLARGSWYEQYF. The DNA for the CDR3 is TGTGCCAGCAGCTTAGCGCGGGGTAGTTGGTACGAGCAGTACTTC.

The chain carries TRBV5-1 and TRBJ2-7; TRBD1 matches 8 bases. Trimming took 3 bases from V and 4 from J; bases not matched to a gene: 6. The germline V gene has CDR1 SGHRS and CDR2 YFSETQ. The CDR3 extends over 14 amino acids. CDR3 nucleotides: TGCGCCAGCAGCTCCCGACAGGGGTGGTACGAGCAGTACTTC. It is translated as CASSSRQGWYEQYF.

J is TRBJ2-3 and V is TRBV9, with D unresolved. Germline CDR1 is SGDLS and CDR2 is YYNGEE. The CDR3 length is 15 residues. Deletions cut 1 base from V and 5 bases from J, with 14 bases between. CDR3 nucleotide sequence: TGTGCCAGCAGCGTAAGTCTCGGTGCGTTAGATACGCAGTATTTT. This codes for CASSVSLGALDTQYF.

This clone was detected only once. This rearrangement joins TRBV28 to TRBJ1-1, with TRBD1 matching over 11 bases. CDR3 length: 16 amino acids. Trimming cost V 3 bases and J 6 bases; bases outside gene matches: 9. Per germline, CDR1 MDHEN and CDR2 SYDVKM. The CDR3 sequence: CASSLGLAGQGAEAFF. Written as DNA, the CDR3 is TGTGCCAGCAGTTTGGGGCTTGCGGGACAGGGGGCTGAAGCTTTCTTT. Using reference TRBV28 and TRBJ1-1 for the parts outside the CDR3, the full variable domain is DVKVTQSSRYLVKRTGEKVFLECVQDMDHENMFWYRQDPGLGLRLIYFSYDVKMKEKGDIPEGYSVSREKKERFSLILESASTNQTSMYLCASSLGLAGQGAEAFFGQGTRLTVV.

This clone has just a few counts. This chain uses TRBV5-1 with TRBJ1-2, with 8 bases that match TRBD1. The CDR3 has 14 amino acids. Unmatched junction bases numbered 6, after V lost 4 bases and J lost 4 bases. Germline CDR1 SGHRS, CDR2 YFSETQ. In nucleotides, the CDR3 is TGCGCCAGCAGCCAAAACACAGGGGGCTATGGCTACACCTTC. This codes for CASSQNTGGYGYTF.

The rearrangement uses TRBV6-5 and TRBJ2-3, with 10 bases fitting TRBD2. J gave up 2 bases and V 4 bases, and 6 bases lay outside the gene matches. The CDR3 has 16 amino acids. Germline V gives CDR1 MNHEY, CDR2 SVGAGI. The CDR3 sequence: CASSSGLAVITDTQYF. The CDR3 nucleotides read TGTGCCAGCAGTTCCGGACTAGCGGTCATCACAGATACGCAGTATTTT.

The chain uses TRBV5-1 and TRBJ2-6, with a possible D match to TRBD2 (5 bases). This CDR3 has 14 residues. The germline V gene has CDR1 SGHRS and CDR2 YFSETQ. V dropped 7 bases and J dropped 3 bases, with 11 bases sitting between them. The chain's CDR3 is CASAPRDGANVLTF. Written as DNA, the CDR3 is TGCGCCAGCGCTCCCCGGGATGGGGCCAACGTCCTGACTTTC.

This chain uses TRBV2 with TRBJ1-5; D gene ambiguous. CDR3 size: 15 residues. Germline-derived CDR1 and CDR2 are SNHLY and FYNNEI. V gave up 9 bases and J gave up 2 bases, with 17 bases separating them. The CDR3 region is CASLLEAVRNQPQHF. CDR3 DNA: TGTGCCAGTCTTCTTGAAGCCGTCCGCAATCAGCCCCAGCATTTT.

The chain links TRBV30 to TRBJ1-1; D unclear. Per the germline V gene, CDR1 is GTSNPN and CDR2 is SVGIG (reference sequence). CDR3 size: 15 residues. Trimming took 0 bases from V and 4 from J, leaving 15 bases between them. The CDR3 DNA sequence: TGTGCCTGGAGTGTAAAGGTCTCCGGCGGCACTGAAGCTTTCTTT. Protein product: CAWSVKVSGGTEAFF.

This chain joins TRBV19 and TRBJ1-1; perhaps TRBD1 as D (5 bases). The length of the CDR3 is 15 residues. Trimming pared 9 bases from V and 0 bases from J, leaving 17 bases between. Germline V CDR1 and CDR2: LNHDA, SQIVND (reference sequence). The chain's CDR3 is CASLPWGRMNTEAFF. The CDR3 DNA reads TGTGCCAGCCTACCCTGGGGCAGGATGAACACTGAAGCTTTCTTT.

V usage is TRBV3-1 (or the pseudogene TRBV3-2) and J usage is TRBJ1-3, with TRBD1 identical over 7 bases. CDR3 length: 15 residues. The V gene's germline CDR1 is LGHDT and CDR2 YNNKEL (reference sequence). V was pared by 6 bases and J by 0 bases, with 5 bases of the junction left unmatched. The CDR3 region is CASRQRDSSGNTIYF. The CDR3 nucleotides read TGTGCCAGCAGACAACGGGACAGCTCTGGAAACACCATATATTTT.

The chain employs TRBV11-1 and TRBJ1-4; TRBD1 matches 9 bases. The CDR3 runs 14 residues. From germline, CDR1 is SGHAT and CDR2 FQDESV (reference sequence). J was trimmed by 6 bases and V by 4 bases; bases with no gene match: 3. Here the CDR3 DNA reads TGTGCCAGCAGCTCGGGACAGGGATATGAAAAACTGTTTTTT. Its protein is CASSSGQGYEKLFF. Full variable domain (rest looked up from reference TRBV11-1 and TRBJ1-4): EAEVAQSPRYKITEKSQAVAFWCDPISGHATLYWYRQILGQGPELLVQFQDESVVDDSQLPKDRFSAERLKGVDSTLKIQPAELGDSAMYLCASSSGQGYEKLFFGSGTQLSVL.

The chain links TRBV7-2 to TRBJ1-2, with 7 bases matching TRBD1. CDR3 length: 13 residues. Germline loops: CDR1 SGHTA, CDR2 FQGNSA. V lost 6 bases to trimming and J lost 5 bases; unmatched junction nucleotides: 6. As DNA, the CDR3 is TGTGCCAGCAGTGCCGGGACAGCTTATGGCTACACCTTC. It is translated as CASSAGTAYGYTF.

The CDR3 coding sequence is TGTGCCTGGGGACAGGCAACCTACGAGCAGTACTTC. This gives the protein CAWGQATYEQYF. The gene calls are TRBV30 and TRBJ2-7; 7 bases agree with TRBD1. The germline CDR1 and CDR2 sequences are GTSNPN and SVGIG (reference sequence). The V segment lost 5 bases and the J segment 2 bases; nucleotides outside the gene matches: 3. This CDR3 has 12 amino acids.

This chain uses TRBV6-2 or TRBV6-3 with TRBJ1-2, with unresolved D. CDR3 size: 13 residues. Trimming took off 4 bases at V and 2 bases at J, with 8 bases between the two ends. CDR1 and CDR2 (germline): MNHEY, SVGEGT. Written as DNA, the CDR3 is TGTGCCAGCAGTTGGGCAGCAAACTATGGCTACACCTTC. Amino acids: CASSWAANYGYTF.

This rearrangement joins TRBV4-1 to TRBJ2-7; TRBD2 matches at 8 bases. The CDR3 loop spans 15 amino acids. Germline-derived CDR1 and CDR2 are MGHRA and YSYEKL. V shed 1 base and J 4 bases; nucleotides not matched to a gene: 6. The CDR3 sequence: CASSQGSGVGYEQYF. The CDR3 DNA is TGCGCCAGCAGCCAAGGTAGCGGGGTGGGTTACGAGCAGTACTTC.

This sequence joins TRBV7-2 and TRBJ2-5; 7 bases fit TRBD2. The V and J ends lost 4 bases and 4 bases, in that order; junction bases with no gene match: 6. CDR1 and CDR2 from the germline V gene are SGHTA and FQGNSA. CDR3 length: 14 amino acids. CDR3 nucleotides: TGTGCCAGCAGCTCCCCGACTAGCCCAGAGACCCAGTACTTC. This sequence encodes CASSSPTSPETQYF.

The DNA for the CDR3 is TGTGCCAGCTCACCGCGACAATTAGACACTGAAGCTTTCTTT. The encoded protein is CASSPRQLDTEAFF. The rearrangement joins TRBV18 to TRBJ1-1, with unresolved D. This CDR3 contains 14 residues. Germline-derived CDR1 and CDR2 are KGHSH and LQKENI. V lost 3 bases and J 3 bases, leaving 11 bases between the germline ends. Using reference TRBV18 and TRBJ1-1 for the parts outside the CDR3, the full variable domain is NAGVMQNPRHLVRRRGQEARLRCSPMKGHSHVYWYRQLPEEGLKFMVYLQKENIIDESGMPKERFSAEFPKEGPSILRIQQVVRGDSAAYFCASSPRQLDTEAFFGQGTRLTVV.

The rearrangement uses TRBV5-5 and TRBJ2-3, with TRBD2 as a possible D gene (5 bases). The CDR3 has 15 amino acids. Trimming removed 7 bases from V and 1 base from J, with 16 bases in between. Per germline, CDR1 SGHKS and CDR2 YYEKEE (reference sequence). Written as DNA, the CDR3 is TGTGCCAGCCGCCCCCGGCCCGGGGGCACAGATACGCAGTATTTT. It encodes CASRPRPGGTDTQYF.

This chain joins TRBV15 and TRBJ1-6; 7 bases map to TRBD1. The V gene's germline CDR1 is LNHNV and CDR2 YYDKDF (reference sequence). After removal of 9 bases from V and 10 bases from J, the junction contained 12 bases not matched to a gene. The CDR3 is 14 residues long. CDR3 residues: CATRQGATRSPLHF. CDR3 in DNA: TGTGCCACGAGACAGGGCGCTACAAGGTCACCCCTCCACTTT. Using reference TRBV15 and TRBJ1-6 for the parts outside the CDR3, the full variable domain is DAMVIQNPRYQVTQFGKPVTLSCSQTLNHNVMYWYQQKSSQAPKLLFHYYDKDFNNEADTPDNFQSRRPNTSFCFLDIRSPGLGDTAMYLCATRQGATRSPLHFGNGTRLTVT.

This rearrangement joins TRBV20-1 to TRBJ2-7; 9 nucleotides agree with TRBD2. The CDR3 length is 16 residues. Germline values: CDR1 DFQATT, CDR2 SNEGSKA (reference sequence). The ends lost 3 bases at V and 0 bases at J; junction bases unmatched: 9. The CDR3 DNA follows: TGCAGTGCTAGTCTATTGGCGGGGGGGAGCTCCTACGAGCAGTACTTC. Translated: CSASLLAGGSSYEQYF.

This chain uses TRBV18 with TRBJ1-2, with 9 nucleotides matching TRBD1. CDR3 length: 15 residues. The germline gives CDR1 KGHSH, CDR2 LQKENI. The ends lost 2 bases at V and 4 bases at J; junction bases unmatched: 5. For the CDR3, the DNA is TGTGCCAGCTCACCAGAACAGGGGGCGGTCTATGGCTACACCTTC. It encodes CASSPEQGAVYGYTF.

The chain recombines TRBV3-1 (or the pseudogene TRBV3-2) with TRBJ1-2, with a weak D call TRBD1 (6 bases). V was cut by 1 base and J by 4 bases, with 13 bases left in between. The CDR3 runs to 15 residues. CDR1 is LGHDT and CDR2 is YNNKEL in the germline V gene (reference sequence). The CDR3 DNA reads as TGTGCCAGCAGCCAAGGAGGGGGAAGCCCCTATGGCTACACCTTC. Translation gives CASSQGGGSPYGYTF.